What follows are 27 T cell receptor beta chains derived from one specimen sequenced in a study of blood T cell repertoires in COVID-19. TCRdb's copy holds only in-frame clones and misses some; the assay was immunoSEQ multiplex PCR. The sample yields about 170,000 clones, about 86% seen once. The material sequenced was peripheral blood. The receptors shown here come from a man aged 50 or older with active or convalescent COVID-19.

The V call is TRBV24-1, the J call TRBJ2-7; D possibly corresponds to TRBD1 (5 bases). Germline CDR1 KGHDR, CDR2 SFDVKD. Trimming removed 1 base at V and 5 bases at J, with 5 bases between. The CDR3 totals 12 residues. The CDR3 DNA is TGTGCCACCAGTGATTTAGGGGACGAGCAGTACTTC. Its translation is CATSDLGDEQYF.

The V and J genes are TRBV19 and TRBJ2-1; TRBD1 matches 7 bases. V shed 9 bases and J 6 bases; nucleotides not matched to a gene: 11. The CDR3 is 14 residues long. Germline CDR1 is LNHDA and CDR2 is SQIVND (reference sequence). In DNA form, the CDR3 reads TGTGCCAGCACGAGGAGACAGGGACCCAATGAGCAGTTCTTC. Its protein is CASTRRQGPNEQFF.

This clone showed up just once. The rearrangement uses TRBV4-2 and TRBJ2-3; a weak D match, TRBD1 (6 bases). Germline loops: CDR1 LGHNA, CDR2 YNFKEQ. CDR3 length: 15 residues. V lost 1 base to trimming and J lost 6 bases, with 14 bases between them. The CDR3 protein is CASSQVAQGFDTQYF. CDR3 sequence (DNA): TGTGCCAGCAGCCAAGTAGCGCAGGGGTTTGATACGCAGTATTTT.

V usage is TRBV25-1 and J usage is TRBJ1-2, with D perhaps TRBD1 (5 bases). Trimming shortened V by 3 bases and J by 7 bases, and 6 bases separated the two germline ends. The CDR3 sequence is 11 residues long. CDR1 is MGHDK and CDR2 is SYGVNS in the germline V gene. The DNA of the CDR3 is TGTGCCAGCAGTGAGGGGGGTGGCTACACCTTC. It encodes CASSEGGGYTF.

The J gene is TRBJ2-5, the V gene TRBV4-3; the match to TRBD2 covers 8 bases. Trimming cost V 4 bases and J 5 bases; bases outside gene matches: 12. The germline CDR1 and CDR2 sequences are LGHNA and YSLEER. CDR3 length: 16 residues. This CDR3 reads CASSLRPAGGGETQYF. Here the CDR3 DNA reads TGCGCCAGCAGCCTGAGACCGGCGGGAGGAGGCGAGACCCAGTACTTC.

The chain recombines TRBV7-9 with TRBJ2-1; the match to TRBD1 covers 7 bases. V dropped 1 base and J dropped 8; count of bases not matched to a gene: 8. This CDR3 region has 15 residues. Germline lookup yields CDR1 SEHNR and CDR2 FQNEAQ (reference sequence). DNA of the CDR3: TGTGCCAGCAGCTTAGAATCGAGGGGGCTTCATGAGCAGTTCTTC. Protein product: CASSLESRGLHEQFF.

This clone was detected only a few times. This chain uses TRBV24-1 with TRBJ2-2, with 10 bases that match TRBD1. The length of the CDR3 is 14 residues. The germline V gene has CDR1 KGHDR and CDR2 SFDVKD. V gave up 9 bases and J gave up 3 bases; unmatched junction bases: 3. In DNA, the CDR3 is TGTGCCACCTCCGGGACAGGGGACACCGGGGAGCTGTTTTTT. Protein: CATSGTGDTGELFF.

Concerning this clone: One end of the junction does not line up with germline, which may come from a read error. The CDR3 bases are TGTGCCAGCAGTAACTCGGACAGGGCTGCTTTCTTT. Its protein product is CASSNSDRAAFF. The chain recombines TRBV6-2 or TRBV6-3 with TRBJ1-1; TRBD1 agrees at 8 bases. CDR1 and CDR2 (germline): MNHEY, SVGEGT. This CDR3 comprises 12 residues.

This clone was picked up a small number of times. The V call is TRBV13, the J call TRBJ1-1; no clear D. This CDR3 is built from 13 residues. V was shortened by 1 base and J by 4 bases, with 7 bases between the two germline ends. Germline loops: CDR1 PRHDT, CDR2 FYEKMQ (reference sequence). The CDR3 sequence: CASSLAGSTEAFF. The CDR3 DNA reads TGTGCCAGCAGCTTAGCCGGGAGCACTGAAGCTTTCTTT. The full variable domain, completed using reference TRBV13 and TRBJ1-1, is AAGVIQSPRHLIKEKRETATLKCYPIPRHDTVYWYQQGPGQDPQFLISFYEKMQSDKGSIPDRFSAQQFSDYHSELNMSSLELGDSALYFCASSLAGSTEAFFGQGTRLTVV.

The chain combines TRBV18 with TRBJ2-2; D is possibly TRBD2 (6 bases). CDR3 size: 16 residues. The germline V and J ends were trimmed by 1 base and 6 bases, with 15 bases remaining between them. The germline CDR1 and CDR2 sequences are KGHSH and LQKENI. The CDR3 loop reads CASSPRVLADAGELFF. The CDR3 nucleotides read TGTGCCAGCTCACCACGGGTCTTAGCGGACGCCGGGGAGCTGTTTTTT.

CDR3 nucleotides: TGTGCCAGCACGAGCGCCTCTGGGGCCAACGTCCTGACTTTC. It yields the protein CASTSASGANVLTF. The chain employs TRBV2 and TRBJ2-6; D is undetermined. Germline V gene sequence: CDR1 SNHLY, CDR2 FYNNEI. V lost 7 bases, J lost 0 bases, and 7 bases lay in between. The CDR3 is 14 amino acids.

In its sample, this clone was seen once. The chain recombines TRBV2 with TRBJ2-3; 13 nucleotides match TRBD2. There are 16 residues in the CDR3. Losses at the gene ends were 4 bases for V and 2 bases for J; bases not matched to a gene: 3. The germline CDR1 and CDR2 sequences are SNHLY and FYNNEI. The chain's CDR3 is CASSVTSGRPTDTQYF. CDR3 sequence (DNA): TGTGCCAGCAGTGTGACTAGCGGGAGGCCCACAGATACGCAGTATTTT.

The chain recombines TRBV5-1 with TRBJ2-7, with 10 nucleotides matching TRBD1. After removal of 4 bases from V and 3 bases from J, the junction contained 4 bases not matched to a gene. Germline V gene data show CDR1 as SGHRS and CDR2 as YFSETQ. This CDR3 spans 14 amino acids. The DNA of the CDR3 is TGCGCCAGCAGCGCGACAGGGGGCATCTACGAGCAGTACTTC. Its protein is CASSATGGIYEQYF.

This sequence joins TRBV3-1 (or the pseudogene TRBV3-2) and TRBJ2-1, with 9 bases lining up with TRBD2. J lost 0 bases, V lost 6 bases, and 6 bases had no gene match. Germline V gene data show CDR1 as LGHDT and CDR2 as YNNKEL (reference sequence). CDR3 length: 16 amino acids. The CDR3 DNA reads TGTGCCAGCAGAGGGGGCGGGAGGGCCTCCTACAATGAGCAGTTCTTC. It codes for CASRGGGRASYNEQFF.

The V gene is TRBV11-2, the J gene TRBJ2-3; the match to TRBD2 covers 7 bases. Germline loops: CDR1 SGHAT, CDR2 FQNNGV. CDR3 length equals 14 residues. The junction had 3 bases not matched to a gene; V was cut back by 3 bases and J by 3 bases. CDR3 in amino acids: CASSFRGETDTQYF. The CDR3 DNA reads as TGTGCCAGCAGCTTCCGGGGGGAAACAGATACGCAGTATTTT.

The chain is built from TRBV19 and TRBJ2-1; 12 nucleotides line up with TRBD2. Germline CDR1 LNHDA, CDR2 SQIVND (reference sequence). CDR3 size: 15 residues. V dropped 7 bases and J dropped 4; count of bases not matched to a gene: 5. The DNA of the CDR3 is TGTGCCAGTAAACTAGCGGGAGGAGGTTACAATGAGCAGTTCTTC. It is translated as CASKLAGGGYNEQFF.

V usage is TRBV9 and J usage is TRBJ2-3; 7 bases match TRBD1. After removal of 4 bases from V and 6 bases from J, the junction contained 8 bases not matched to a gene. This CDR3 is 14 amino acids long. Germline V CDR1 and CDR2: SGDLS, YYNGEE. The CDR3 protein is CASSPRTGQDTQYF. CDR3 nucleotides: TGTGCCAGCAGCCCCCGGACAGGCCAGGATACGCAGTATTTT.

The genes are TRBV9 and TRBJ2-7, with 9 bases identical to TRBD2. Germline CDR1 and CDR2: SGDLS and YYNGEE. Trimming took 0 bases from V and 3 from J; bases not matched to a gene: 4. This CDR3 comprises 15 residues. Here the CDR3 DNA reads TGTGCCAGCAGCGTAGGAGGCGGGAGGGTCTACGAGCAGTACTTC. It specifies CASSVGGGRVYEQYF.

The chain joins TRBV29-1 to TRBJ1-1; possibly TRBD1 for D (6 bases). The length of the CDR3 is 10 residues. With 7 bases removed from V and 5 bases from J, the gap between germline ends came to 8 bases. Germline loops: CDR1 SQVTM, CDR2 ANQGSEA. The CDR3 DNA follows: TGCAGCGCTAGGGGGACTGAAGCTTTCTTT. It yields the protein CSARGTEAFF.

V gene TRBV7-2 combines with J gene TRBJ1-3; a possible D gene is TRBD1 (5 bases). The CDR3 loop spans 13 amino acids. V dropped 4 bases and J dropped 3 bases, with 7 bases sitting between them. CDR1 and CDR2 (germline): SGHTA, FQGNSA. DNA of the CDR3: TGTGCCAGCAGCTCGGACATTGGAAACACCATATATTTT. This sequence encodes CASSSDIGNTIYF.

The rearrangement links TRBV7-8 to TRBJ2-2; 8 bases fit TRBD1. J lost 5 bases, V lost 5 bases, and 7 bases had no gene match. This CDR3 contains 15 residues. CDR1 and CDR2 (germline): SGHVS, FQNEAQ. CDR3 protein: CASSVPGTGTGELFF. The CDR3 coding sequence is TGTGCCAGCAGCGTCCCCGGGACAGGTACCGGGGAGCTGTTTTTT.

J is TRBJ1-4 and V is TRBV2; D perhaps matches TRBD1 (6 bases). This CDR3 region has 15 residues. In germline, CDR1 is SNHLY, CDR2 FYNNEI. Trimming took off 7 bases at V and 4 bases at J, with 16 bases between the two ends. The CDR3 bases are TGTGCCAGCAACCCCCCAGGGGCGGGTAATGAAAAACTGTTTTTT. It is translated as CASNPPGAGNEKLFF.

The chain couples TRBV5-4 to TRBJ2-1, with 8 bases identical to TRBD2. With V trimmed by 0 bases and J by 4 bases, 3 bases remained unmatched. The germline CDR1 and CDR2 sequences are SGHNT and YYREEE (reference sequence). The CDR3 is 15 amino acids. CDR3 loop: CASSLGGGPYNEQFF. CDR3 nucleotide sequence: TGTGCCAGCAGCTTGGGCGGGGGGCCGTACAATGAGCAGTTCTTC.

The chain employs TRBV4-3 and TRBJ2-3; 8 bases are a match to TRBD2. Germline V lookup: CDR1 LGHNA, CDR2 YSLEER. V was pared by 4 bases and J by 4 bases, with 10 bases of the junction left unmatched. The CDR3 covers 16 residues. In DNA, the CDR3 is TGCGCCAGCAGCCCCCGCCCGAGCGGGGGTTCAGATACGCAGTATTTT. It yields the protein CASSPRPSGGSDTQYF.

The chain recombines TRBV5-5 with TRBJ2-7; TRBD2 might be the D (5 bases). Per the germline V gene, CDR1 is SGHKS and CDR2 is YYEKEE (reference sequence). Trimming took off 2 bases at V and 5 bases at J, with 14 bases between the two ends. This CDR3 contains 14 residues. The CDR3, as DNA: TGTGCCAGCAGCTTTGAGGGTGCTTCGCACGAGCAGTACTTC. Translation: CASSFEGASHEQYF.

Remarks on this clone: Its ends do not fully match the called genes, so a read error is possible. The chain couples TRBV3-1 (or the pseudogene TRBV3-2) to TRBJ2-7; weak D call: TRBD2 (6 bases). The CDR3 covers 14 residues. Germline V gene sequence: CDR1 LGHDT, CDR2 YNNKEL (reference sequence). CDR3 sequence reads: CASSRGRDWGRRNF. CDR3 DNA: TGTGCCAGCAGCCGCGGCCGGGACTGGGGACGTAGGAACTTC.

The rearrangement uses TRBV3-1 (or the pseudogene TRBV3-2) and TRBJ2-7; 7 positions agree with TRBD1. The CDR3 spans 14 residues. Germline V gene lookup returns CDR1 LGHDT and CDR2 YNNKEL (reference sequence). V lost 6 bases to trimming and J lost 5 bases; unmatched junction nucleotides: 10. The CDR3 region is CASRLQGQADEQYF. The CDR3, as DNA: TGTGCCAGCAGGTTACAAGGACAGGCCGACGAGCAGTACTTC.